This passage covers 22 T cell receptor beta chains from one sample sequenced in a study of T cell responses to AZD1222 COVID-19 vaccine. Measured with immunoSEQ multiplex PCR; TCRdb has only the in-frame clones, and not every one. The sample yields 84,000 or so clones, about 90% seen once. This sample comprised peripheral blood, obtained on day 0 of AZD1222 vaccination. The receptor source for this set is an adult in good health.

This sequence joins TRBV19 and TRBJ2-4; 14 bases fit TRBD2. The CDR3 consists of 19 residues. CDR1 and CDR2 from the germline V gene are LNHDA and SQIVND (reference sequence). Germline trimming cut 5 bases from V and 4 bases from J; bases unmatched to any gene: 13. CDR3 loop: CASSSVGTSGSAGKNIQYF. The CDR3 region has the DNA TGTGCCAGTAGTTCCGTCGGGACTAGCGGGAGTGCGGGGAAAAACATTCAGTACTTC.

The rearrangement uses TRBV19 and TRBJ1-1; no clear D gene. CDR3 length equals 13 residues. V was cut by 3 bases and J by 4 bases, with 9 bases left in between. Germline CDR1 reads LNHDA; CDR2 reads SQIVND (reference sequence). The CDR3 loop reads CASSIQGGTEAFF. CDR3 nucleotides: TGTGCCAGTAGTATTCAAGGAGGCACTGAAGCTTTCTTT.

The chain employs TRBV2 and TRBJ2-1; tentatively, D is TRBD2 (7 bases). Looked up from germline, CDR1 is SNHLY and CDR2 is FYNNEI. CDR3 length: 15 residues. V dropped 8 bases and J dropped 1 base, with 15 bases sitting between them. CDR3: CASLGGGNSYNEQFF. CDR3 coding DNA: TGTGCCAGCTTGGGAGGGGGGAATTCCTACAATGAGCAGTTCTTC. The whole variable domain, filled in from reference TRBV2 and TRBJ2-1, reads EPEVTQTPSHQVTQMGQEVILRCVPISNHLYFYWYRQILGQKVEFLVSFYNNEISEKSEIFDDQFSVERPDGSNFTLKIRSTKLEDSAMYFCASLGGGNSYNEQFFGPGTRLTVL.

This clone has only a few counts. This sequence joins TRBV11-3 and TRBJ2-2; D may be TRBD1 or TRBD2 (5 bases each). Germline lookup yields CDR1 SGHNT and CDR2 YENEEA. The length of the CDR3 is 15 residues. V lost 4 bases, J lost 0 bases, and 9 bases lay in between. CDR3 DNA sequence: TGTGCCAGCAGCTCAGGGACGGCGAACACCGGGGAGCTGTTTTTT. Its translation is CASSSGTANTGELFF.

This sequence joins TRBV7-9 and TRBJ2-7, with TRBD1 matching over 8 bases. The trim removed 4 bases at V and 2 bases at J, leaving 7 bases unmatched. The CDR3 contains 15 residues. Germline CDR1 is SEHNR and CDR2 is FQNEAQ (reference sequence). CDR3 nucleotides: TGTGCCAGCAGCTCCGACAGGGGAGGCCCCTACGAGCAGTACTTC. It translates to CASSSDRGGPYEQYF.

The chain is built from TRBV4-2 and TRBJ2-5, with D possibly TRBD1 on 5 matching bases. Trimming removed 1 base at V and 4 bases at J, with 10 bases between. CDR1 and CDR2 from the germline V gene are LGHNA and YNFKEQ. CDR3 length: 14 amino acids. In DNA, the CDR3 is TGTGCCAGCAGCCAAGCCAGGGCTTTAGAGACCCAGTACTTC. Encoded protein: CASSQARALETQYF.

The V gene is TRBV19, the J gene TRBJ2-2; 9 positions agree with TRBD1. Trimming removed 4 bases from V and 6 bases from J; junction bases left unmatched: 6. CDR3 length: 15 residues. Germline-derived CDR1 and CDR2 are LNHDA and SQIVND (reference sequence). The CDR3 bases are TGTGCCAGTAGTAAGGGGACAGGGAGGTCCGGGGAGCTGTTTTTT. As protein: CASSKGTGRSGELFF.

A few counts support this clone. CDR3 residues: CSVGVRGPGEKLFF. The CDR3 DNA reads as TGCAGCGTTGGTGTGCGGGGGCCGGGTGAAAAACTGTTTTTT. The chain links TRBV29-1 to TRBJ1-4, with D perhaps TRBD1 (6 bases). Germline V gives CDR1 SQVTM, CDR2 ANQGSEA. V was trimmed by 4 bases and J by 7 bases, leaving 16 bases between them. The CDR3 spans 14 residues.

In this sample, this clone turned up once. This chain links TRBV5-1 with TRBJ2-5; TRBD1 aligns across 7 bases. The germline V gene encodes CDR1 SGHRS and CDR2 YFSETQ. The V segment lost 5 bases and the J segment 0 bases; nucleotides outside the gene matches: 7. The length of the CDR3 is 15 residues. The chain's CDR3 is CASSRSQGDQETQYF. The CDR3, as DNA: TGCGCCAGCAGTAGGTCGCAGGGGGACCAAGAGACCCAGTACTTC.

The chain uses TRBV2 and TRBJ1-5; 8 bases are a match to TRBD1. Trimming removed 3 bases from V and 6 bases from J; junction bases left unmatched: 4. CDR1 is SNHLY, CDR2 FYNNEI, per germline. The CDR3 length is 14 residues. The CDR3 loop is CASSDQGAVQPQHF. As DNA, the CDR3 is TGTGCCAGCAGTGATCAGGGGGCGGTTCAGCCCCAGCATTTT.

The chain is built from TRBV30 and TRBJ2-7, with 12 nucleotides matching TRBD2. V gave up 4 bases and J gave up 6 bases; unmatched junction bases: 7. Germline V gene data show CDR1 as GTSNPN and CDR2 as SVGIG (reference sequence). The CDR3 runs 14 residues. The CDR3 here is CAWNPLAGGGEQYF. The CDR3 coding sequence is TGTGCCTGGAACCCACTAGCGGGAGGTGGCGAGCAGTACTTC.

The genes are TRBV3-1 (or the pseudogene TRBV3-2) and TRBJ1-4; weak D call: TRBD1 (5 bases). V was pared by 0 bases and J by 2 bases, with 10 bases between. The CDR3 runs 16 residues. Germline V gene sequence: CDR1 LGHDT, CDR2 YNNKEL (reference sequence). CDR3 sequence (DNA): TGTGCCAGCAGCCAAGATTCGTGGGGGACTAATGAAAAACTGTTTTTT. It encodes CASSQDSWGTNEKLFF.

CDR3 sequence reads: CASSQGTGGVGSPLHF. The CDR3 coding sequence is TGTGCCAGCAGTCAAGGGACAGGAGGAGTAGGCTCACCCCTCCACTTT. The chain joins TRBV25-1 to TRBJ1-6; 8 nucleotides match TRBD1. Per germline, CDR1 MGHDK and CDR2 SYGVNS. V shed 5 bases and J 10 bases; nucleotides not matched to a gene: 13. The CDR3 is 16 amino acids.

V is TRBV6-5 and J is TRBJ2-1; 10 bases map to TRBD2. Germline V gives CDR1 MNHEY, CDR2 SVGAGI. This CDR3 is 15 amino acids long. With V trimmed by 6 bases and J by 3 bases, 5 bases remained unmatched. CDR3 coding DNA: TGTGCCAGCAGGGTAGCGGGAGGCCTCTACAATGAGCAGTTCTTC. This codes for CASRVAGGLYNEQFF.

The chain uses TRBV19 and TRBJ1-2; 10 bases are a match to TRBD1. This CDR3 region has 13 residues. Germline V gene sequence: CDR1 LNHDA, CDR2 SQIVND (reference sequence). V shed 5 bases and J 8 bases; nucleotides not matched to a gene: 5. The DNA for the CDR3 is TGTGCCAGTAGTGACGACAGGGGGCGAGGCTACACCTTC. It yields the protein CASSDDRGRGYTF.

The chain joins TRBV5-6 to TRBJ1-4; 9 nucleotides agree with TRBD1. The CDR3 contains 15 residues. V shed 3 bases and J 4 bases; nucleotides not matched to a gene: 4. Germline V gene lookup returns CDR1 SGHDT and CDR2 YYEEEE. The CDR3 DNA sequence: TGTGCCAGCAGCTCGACAGGGGGGAGTAATGAAAAACTGTTTTTT. Translating gives CASSSTGGSNEKLFF.

The V and J genes are TRBV7-2 and TRBJ2-1; maybe TRBD1 (6 bases). Per the germline V gene, CDR1 is SGHTA and CDR2 is FQGNSA. The CDR3 consists of 14 residues. V shed 3 bases and J shed 4 bases, with 10 bases lying between them. The CDR3 loop reads CASSFPGQYNEQFF. CDR3 nucleotides: TGTGCCAGCAGCTTCCCGGGACAATACAATGAGCAGTTCTTC.

The rearrangement uses TRBV6-1 and TRBJ1-2; possibly TRBD1 for D (6 bases). CDR1 MNHNS and CDR2 SASEGT come from the germline V gene. CDR3 length: 14 residues. Trimming left V 1 base short and J 1 base short, with 7 bases between. The CDR3: CASSEGGHNYGYTF. The CDR3 nucleotides read TGTGCCAGCAGTGAAGGGGGACATAACTATGGCTACACCTTC.

The CDR3 bases are TGTGCCAGCAGTTATGGGGGGGTATGGACGTTCTTC. Residues: CASSYGGVWTFF. The J gene is TRBJ2-1, the V gene TRBV6-9; the match to TRBD2 covers 7 bases. Looked up from germline, CDR1 is MNHGY and CDR2 is SVAAGI. J gave up 15 bases and V 2 bases, and 7 bases lay outside the gene matches. This CDR3 has 12 residues.

The rearrangement links TRBV3-1 (or the pseudogene TRBV3-2) to TRBJ2-1, with D unresolved. Germline values: CDR1 LGHDT, CDR2 YNNKEL (reference sequence). V was clipped by 0 bases and J by 7 bases, with 7 bases between them. The CDR3 runs to 13 residues. CDR3 nucleotide sequence: TGTGCCAGCAGCCAAGACAGGCAGAATGAGCAGTTCTTC. Protein: CASSQDRQNEQFF.

CDR3: CASSVPGLTPNEQFF. As DNA, the CDR3 is TGTGCCAGTAGTGTCCCGGGACTAACCCCCAATGAGCAGTTCTTC. The chain is built from TRBV19 and TRBJ2-1, with TRBD2 matching over 7 bases. From germline, CDR1 is LNHDA and CDR2 SQIVND (reference sequence). V dropped 5 bases and J dropped 6; count of bases not matched to a gene: 10. This CDR3 comprises 15 residues. The whole variable domain, remainder taken from reference TRBV19 and TRBJ2-1, is DGGITQSPKYLFRKEGQNVTLSCEQNLNHDAMYWYRQDPGQGLRLIYYSQIVNDFQKGDIAEGYSVSREKKESFPLTVTSAQKNPTAFYLCASSVPGLTPNEQFFGPGTRLTVL.

The V gene is TRBV3-1 (or the pseudogene TRBV3-2), the J gene TRBJ2-3, with TRBD2 matching 9 bases. Germline CDR1 and CDR2: LGHDT and YNNKEL (reference sequence). The CDR3 contains 16 residues. J lost 8 bases, V lost 4 bases, and 13 bases had no gene match. CDR3 DNA: TGTGCCAGCAGCCCCCAAGCGGGAGGCCTAGGTGGTACGCAGTATTTT. Translation: CASSPQAGGLGGTQYF.